Each of the 6 T cell receptor beta chains below was sequenced from the same sample in a study of cytomegalovirus exposure and HLA in healthy donors. It was with 60 Vbeta and 13 Jbeta primers that the PCR ran. The data were produced by immunoSEQ multiplex PCR, yet TCRdb's version contains in-frame clones alone and is incomplete. The sample shows about 160,000 clones, around 80% of them seen only once. Sequenced input: PBMCs. Source of these receptors: a man aged 18 to 30 in good health and CMV-seropositive.

The chain couples TRBV6-1 to TRBJ1-6, with TRBD1 identical over 9 bases. CDR1 and CDR2 from the germline V gene are MNHNS and SASEGT. The V gene end was trimmed by 5 bases and the J gene end by 7 bases; junction bases not matched to a gene: 3. The CDR3 has 14 amino acids. This CDR3 reads CASSRDRVNSPLHF. CDR3 sequence (DNA): TGTGCCAGCAGTCGGGACAGGGTGAATTCACCCCTCCACTTT.

This clone was detected only a few times. The rearrangement uses TRBV7-7 and TRBJ2-5, with D perhaps TRBD2 (6 bases). Trimming took off 5 bases at V and 3 bases at J, with 13 bases between the two ends. CDR1 is SSHAT, CDR2 FNYEAQ, per germline (reference sequence). The CDR3 is 14 residues long. The CDR3: CASSSPGLKETQYF. The CDR3 nucleotides read TGTGCCAGCAGCAGCCCGGGACTCAAAGAGACCCAGTACTTC.

The J gene is TRBJ2-7, the V gene TRBV7-9; the D gene is possibly TRBD1 (6 bases). Germline V gene data show CDR1 as SEHNR and CDR2 as FQNEAQ (reference sequence). The V and J ends lost 4 bases and 0 bases respectively, with 10 bases between them. The CDR3 has 14 residues. CDR3 sequence reads: CASSSRDNSYEQYF. CDR3 coding DNA: TGTGCCAGCAGCTCCCGGGACAACTCCTACGAGCAGTACTTC.

V gene TRBV5-1 combines with J gene TRBJ1-1; a weak D match, TRBD1 (5 bases). Germline loops: CDR1 SGHRS, CDR2 YFSETQ. The CDR3 has 13 amino acids. V dropped 5 bases and J dropped 4 bases, with 12 bases sitting between them. DNA for the CDR3: TGCGCCAGCAGTATAGGGGTCACCACTGAAGCTTTCTTT. Translated: CASSIGVTTEAFF.

The CDR3 here is CASSFARLAGVLTETQYF. As DNA, the CDR3 is TGTGCCAGCAGCTTTGCCCGACTAGCGGGAGTATTAACAGAGACCCAGTACTTC. This chain links TRBV12-1 with TRBJ2-5; the DNA was not used to check the table's D call, TRBD2. TRBV12-1 is deemed a pseudogene. CDR3 size: 18 residues.

The chain couples TRBV4-1 to TRBJ2-5, with D unresolved. The CDR3 spans 15 residues. From germline, CDR1 is MGHRA and CDR2 YSYEKL. Between the trimmed V and J ends, which lost 0 bases and 11 bases, there was a span of 19 bases. The CDR3 DNA is TGCGCCAGCAGCCAAGATGTCTTTGTTTGGGCAAGACAGTACTTC. This sequence encodes CASSQDVFVWARQYF.